The clone carrying this T cell receptor (beta chain) was detected once. Its antigen is not identified. V was cut by 3 bases and J by 2 bases, with 9 bases left in between. The length of the CDR3 is 13 residues. The germline V gene has CDR1 DFQATT and CDR2 SNEGSKA (reference sequence). This record comes from a study of early T cells in non-severe SARS-CoV-2 infection. Study-wide context: The authors sequenced bulk RNA from unsorted whole blood, leaving chains unpaired. Study-level points and caveats: Lookups in VDJdb leaned toward anti-spike CD8 responses and missed private and CD4 specificities.

Unique molecular identifiers were attached to individual cDNA molecules. TCRdb itself ran the 5' RACE reads through MiXCR, one entry per CDR3 protein. The data hold approximately 77,000 distinct CDR3 sequences, with around 16% observed a single time. The chain is built from TRBV20-1 and TRBJ2-3; no firm D call. The specimen was whole blood. The origin of this receptor is an adult who was a healthcare worker with PCR-confirmed SARS-CoV-2 infection or an uninfected control (not recorded which). The CDR3 coding sequence is TGCAGTGCTAGGGATCCGTACACAGATACGCAGTATTTT. It encodes CSARDPYTDTQYF.